This entry lists 2 T cell receptor beta chains sequenced from one sample in a study of blood T cell repertoires in COVID-19. The method was immunoSEQ multiplex PCR; TCRdb's version includes in-frame clones alone and lacks a portion of them. This table holds over 110,000 clones, roughly 84% found once. The material sequenced was PBMCs or T cells enriched from blood (not recorded which). These receptors were collected from a man over 45 in a cohort exposed to, infected with or recovered from COVID-19 (not recorded which).

This clone was counted once. The CDR3 region has the DNA TGTGCCAGCAGTGAAGACGGGACAGGTTATAATTCACCCCTCCACTTT. Its protein product is CASSEDGTGYNSPLHF. The V and J genes are TRBV2 and TRBJ1-6, with 8 bases matching TRBD1. With 1 base clipped from V and 4 bases from J, the junction kept 3 bases outside the gene matches. Germline-derived CDR1 and CDR2 are SNHLY and FYNNEI. The CDR3 spans 16 residues.

The rearrangement links TRBV25-1 to TRBJ2-7; TRBD2 agrees at 10 bases. This CDR3 comprises 16 residues. CDR1 is MGHDK, CDR2 SYGVNS, per germline. J gave up 5 bases and V 3 bases, and 10 bases lay outside the gene matches. The CDR3 bases are TGTGCCAGCAGTGACGGCGTAGCGGGAGGATTCAACGAGCAGTACTTC. This codes for CASSDGVAGGFNEQYF.